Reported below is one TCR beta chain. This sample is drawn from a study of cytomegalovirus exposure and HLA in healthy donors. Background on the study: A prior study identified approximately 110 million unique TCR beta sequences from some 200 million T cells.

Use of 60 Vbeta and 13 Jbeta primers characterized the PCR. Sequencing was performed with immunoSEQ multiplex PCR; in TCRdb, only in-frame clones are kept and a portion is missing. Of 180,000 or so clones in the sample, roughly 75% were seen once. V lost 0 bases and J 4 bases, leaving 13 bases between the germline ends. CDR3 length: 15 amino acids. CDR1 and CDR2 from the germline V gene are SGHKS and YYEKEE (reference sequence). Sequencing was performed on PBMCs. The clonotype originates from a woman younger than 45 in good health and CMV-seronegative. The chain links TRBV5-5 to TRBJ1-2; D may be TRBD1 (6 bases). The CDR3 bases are TGTGCCAGCAGCTTGGCCGGACAGTCCTTCTATGGCTACACCTTC. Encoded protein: CASSLAGQSFYGYTF. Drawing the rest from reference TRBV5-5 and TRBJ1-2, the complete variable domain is DAGVTQSPTHLIKTRGQQVTLRCSPISGHKSVSWYQQVLGQGPQFIFQYYEKEERGRGNFPDRFSARQFPNYSSELNVNALLLGDSALYLCASSLAGQSFYGYTFGSGTRLTVV.